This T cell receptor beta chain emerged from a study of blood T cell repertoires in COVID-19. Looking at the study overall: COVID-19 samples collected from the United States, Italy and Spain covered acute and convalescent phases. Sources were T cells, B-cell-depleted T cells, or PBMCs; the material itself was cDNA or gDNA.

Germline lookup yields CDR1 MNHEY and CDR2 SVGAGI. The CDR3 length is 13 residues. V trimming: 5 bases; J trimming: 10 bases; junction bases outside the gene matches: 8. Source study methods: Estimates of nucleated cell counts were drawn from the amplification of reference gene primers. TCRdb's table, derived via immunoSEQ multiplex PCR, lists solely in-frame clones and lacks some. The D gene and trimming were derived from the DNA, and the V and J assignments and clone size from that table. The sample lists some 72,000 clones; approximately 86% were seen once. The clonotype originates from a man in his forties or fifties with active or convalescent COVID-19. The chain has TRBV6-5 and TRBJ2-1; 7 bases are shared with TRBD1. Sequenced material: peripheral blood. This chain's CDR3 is CASSIQGDGEQFF. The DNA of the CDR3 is TGTGCCAGCAGTATTCAGGGGGACGGGGAGCAGTTCTTC.